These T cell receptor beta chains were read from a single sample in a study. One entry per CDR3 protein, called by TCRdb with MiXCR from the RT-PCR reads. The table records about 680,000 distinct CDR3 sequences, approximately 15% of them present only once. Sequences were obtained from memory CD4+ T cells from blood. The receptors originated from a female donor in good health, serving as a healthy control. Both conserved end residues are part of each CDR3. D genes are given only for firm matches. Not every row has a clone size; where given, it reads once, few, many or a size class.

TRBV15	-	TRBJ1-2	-	TGTGCCACCAGCAGAGTAGGGGTCGCCTATGGCTACACCTTC	CATSRVGVAYGYTF
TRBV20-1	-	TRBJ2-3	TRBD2	TGCAGTGCCCGACTAGCGGGAGTCGTGGATACGCAGTATTTT	CSARLAGVVDTQYF
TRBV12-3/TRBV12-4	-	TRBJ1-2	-	TGTGCCAGCAGTTTAGGTAGCGGAGAAAACTATGGCTACACCTTC	CASSLGSGENYGYTF
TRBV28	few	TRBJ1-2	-	TGTGCCAGCAGTTTACTGGGAGTTCGGGGCTACACCTTC	CASSLLGVRGYTF
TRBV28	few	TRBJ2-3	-	TGTGCCAGCAGTAGACTAGTGTCGGATACGCAGTATTTT	CASSRLVSDTQYF
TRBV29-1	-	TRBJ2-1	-	TGCAGCGTGTCGTATCTTGAGCAGTTCTTC	CSVSYLEQFF
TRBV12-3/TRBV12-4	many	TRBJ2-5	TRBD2	TGTGCCAGCAGCCCGGGGGGGGCAATATGGGAAGAGACCCAGTACTTC	CASSPGGAIWEETQYF
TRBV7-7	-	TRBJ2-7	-	TGTGCTAGCAGCTTAAGTTACGACTCCTACGAGCAGTACTTC	CASSLSYDSYEQYF
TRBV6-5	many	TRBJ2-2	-	TGTGCCAGCAGTTATCAGGCTTTCAGGGAGCTGTTTTTT	CASSYQAFRELFF
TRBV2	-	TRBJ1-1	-	TGTGCCAGCAGTGAACAGCACAACACTGAAGCTTTCTTT	CASSEQHNTEAFF
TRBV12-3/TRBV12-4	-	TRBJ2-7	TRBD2	TGTGCCAGCAGTTGGTCTAGCGGGAAGGTTTTTGACGAGCAGTACTTC	CASSWSSGKVFDEQYF
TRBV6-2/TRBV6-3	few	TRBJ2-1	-	TGTGCCAGCAGGACGGGTTACTCCTACAATGAGCAGTTCTTC	CASRTGYSYNEQFF
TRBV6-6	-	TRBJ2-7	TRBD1	TGTGCCAGCAGTTACTCAGGGGGCGGGTACGAGCAGTACTTC	CASSYSGGGYEQYF
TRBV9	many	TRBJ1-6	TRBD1	TGTGCCAGCAGCGTCAGACAGGGTAATTCACCCCTCCACTTT	CASSVRQGNSPLHF
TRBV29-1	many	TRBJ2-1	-	TGCAGCGTTGTACGGGAGACCAATGAGCAGTTCTTC	CSVVRETNEQFF
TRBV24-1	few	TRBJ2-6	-	TGTGCCACCAGTGCCTCTCTCCAGCTAATGAGCTCTGGGGCCAACGTCCTGACTTTC	CATSASLQLMSSGANVLTF
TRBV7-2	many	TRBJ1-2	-	TGTGCCAGCAGCTCGAACCGGGAGGATGGCTACACCTTC	CASSSNREDGYTF
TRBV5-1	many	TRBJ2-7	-	TGCGCCAGCAGCTTCGAGGCAGCCCCCTACGAGCAGTACTTC	CASSFEAAPYEQYF
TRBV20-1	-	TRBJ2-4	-	TGCAGTGCTAGAGATACAGCGACCCTAGCCAAAAACATTCAGTACTTC	CSARDTATLAKNIQYF
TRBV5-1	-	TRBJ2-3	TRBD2	TGCGCCAGCAGCCTCCGACTAGCGGATACAGATACGCAGTATTTT	CASSLRLADTDTQYF
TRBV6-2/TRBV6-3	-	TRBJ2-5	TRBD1	TGTGCCAGCAGCCCACGACAGGGGACGAAAGAGACCCAGTACTTC	CASSPRQGTKETQYF
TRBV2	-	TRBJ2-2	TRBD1	TGTGCCAGCAGCCCACAGGGGGACGGCGGGGAGCTGTTTTTT	CASSPQGDGGELFF
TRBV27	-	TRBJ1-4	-	TGTGCCAGCAGTTTAGGTGGTTTAGGTGAAAAACTGTTTTTT	CASSLGGLGEKLFF
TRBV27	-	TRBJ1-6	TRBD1	TGTGCCAGCACCTCGTCGGGACAGGGTAATTCACCCCTCCACTTT	CASTSSGQGNSPLHF
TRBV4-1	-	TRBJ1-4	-	TGCGCCAGCAGCCTCACAGGACAGAATGAAAAACTGTTTTTT	CASSLTGQNEKLFF
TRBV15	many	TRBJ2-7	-	TGTGCCACCAGCAGAGATGACTTCTACGAGCAGTACTTC	CATSRDDFYEQYF
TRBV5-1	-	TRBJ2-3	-	TGCGCCAGCAGCTGGGAAGGAAAGAAGGCAGATACGCAGTATTTT	CASSWEGKKADTQYF
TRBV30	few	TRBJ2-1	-	TGTGCCTGCTCTCGTGAGGGAAATGGCAACAATGAGCAGTTCTTC	CACSREGNGNNEQFF
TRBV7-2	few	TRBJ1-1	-	TGTGCCAGCAGCTTAGGGTCCGTGGGGACTGAAGCTTTCTTT	CASSLGSVGTEAFF
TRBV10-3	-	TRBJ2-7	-	TGTGCCATCAGTTACTCGCAAGTAAGAAACATTGAGTACGAGCAGTACTTC	CAISYSQVRNIEYEQYF
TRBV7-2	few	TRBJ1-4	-	TGTGCCAGCAGCTTAGGAAGCATTTCTGAAAAACTGTTTTTT	CASSLGSISEKLFF
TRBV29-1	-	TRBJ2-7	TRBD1	TGCAGCGTCGGTAACATGGGACAGGGGGTTTTGTACTTC	CSVGNMGQGVLYF
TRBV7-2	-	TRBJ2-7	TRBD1	TGTGCCAGCAGCTTAGACGGGCAGGGGGTAGCCTACGAGCAGTACTTC	CASSLDGQGVAYEQYF
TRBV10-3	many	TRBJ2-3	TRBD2	TGTGCCATCAGTGAGAATTCGGGGGGGCTCACAGATACGCAGTATTTT	CAISENSGGLTDTQYF
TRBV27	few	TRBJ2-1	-	TGTGCCAGCGGCGTAGTCGTCAATGAGCAGTTCTTC	CASGVVVNEQFF
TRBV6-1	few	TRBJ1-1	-	TGTGCCAGCGCGAGGGAGAGATCCACTGAAGCTTTCTTT	CASARERSTEAFF
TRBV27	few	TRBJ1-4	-	TGTGCCAGCAGTTTAACCCGCAGGGGTAATGAAAAACTGTTTTTT	CASSLTRRGNEKLFF
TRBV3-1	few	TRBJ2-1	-	TGTGCCAGCAGCCAGGACGGGGGCTCCTACAATGAGCAGTTCTTC	CASSQDGGSYNEQFF
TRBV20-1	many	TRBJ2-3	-	TGCAGTGCTAGGTCCGACCGGGATACGCAGTATTTT	CSARSDRDTQYF
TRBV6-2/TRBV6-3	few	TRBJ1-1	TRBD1	TGTGCCAGCACCGGCCACAGGGGACACCACCTTTACAACACTGAAGCTTTCTTT	CASTGHRGHHLYNTEAFF
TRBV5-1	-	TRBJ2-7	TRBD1	TGCGCCAGCAGCCCGCGGACAGGGGGTGCTAGAGCGGGCGAGCAGTACTTC	CASSPRTGGARAGEQYF
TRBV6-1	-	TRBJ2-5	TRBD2	TGTGCCAGCAGTCCTAGCGGGATTCGTGAGACCCAGTACTTC	CASSPSGIRETQYF
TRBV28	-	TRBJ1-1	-	TGTGCCAGCATGGGGGTGAACACTGAAGCTTTCTTT	CASMGVNTEAFF
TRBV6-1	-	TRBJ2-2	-	TGTGCCAGCAGTGATTTAGGGTTGAGGACCGGGGAGCTGTTTTTT	CASSDLGLRTGELFF
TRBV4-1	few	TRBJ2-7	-	TGCGCCAGCAGCCAAATCGATCGGGTAGACGAGCAGTACTTC	CASSQIDRVDEQYF
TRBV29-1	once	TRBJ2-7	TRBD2	TGCAGCGTCATAGCGGGGCCCCGAGAGCAGTACTTC	CSVIAGPREQYF
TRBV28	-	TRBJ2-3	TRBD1	TGTGCCAGCGGTTCGACAGGGCCAGATACGCAGTATTTT	CASGSTGPDTQYF
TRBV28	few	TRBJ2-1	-	TGTGCCAGCAGGGGGATATACAATGAGCAGTTCTTC	CASRGIYNEQFF
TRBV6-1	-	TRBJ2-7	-	TGTGCCATCCGGCCCATCGGAAACGAGCAGTACTTC	CAIRPIGNEQYF
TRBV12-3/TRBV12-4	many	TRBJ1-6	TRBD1	TGTGCCAGCAGTTCTATTACCGGGACAGCGAGAGCCGTCTTCACCCTCCACTTT	CASSSITGTARAVFTLHF
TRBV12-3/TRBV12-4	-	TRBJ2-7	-	TGTGCCAGCACCCCCCGTAGAAGCTCCTACGAGCAGTACTTC	CASTPRRSSYEQYF
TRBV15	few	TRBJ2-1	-	TGTGCCACCAGCAGAGGTGGGTGGGGGGAGGATAAGTTCTTC	CATSRGGWGEDKFF
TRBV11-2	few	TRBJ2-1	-	TGTGCCAGCAGCTTAGATCGACTGCACAATGAGCAGTTCTTC	CASSLDRLHNEQFF